A single sample is the source of the 21 T cell receptor beta chains below, sequenced in a study of glioma-infiltrating T cells. The iRepertoire nested amplicon-rescue multiplex PCR amplified TCR alpha and beta CDR3s from RNA. One entry per CDR3 protein, called by TCRdb with MiXCR from the multiplex PCR reads. Of over 2,500 distinct CDR3 sequences listed, 40% to 55% were seen once; the top ten hold 48%. Source material: glioma tissue, nonneoplastic brain tissue, or PBMCs (not recorded which). These receptors were obtained from a human donor with low-grade glioma or glioblastoma, undergoing nonglioma brain surgery, or in good health (not recorded which).

On this clonotype itself: At one end, the junction sequence differs from germline, possibly due to a read error. The genes are TRBV15 and TRBJ1-6; 8 bases fit TRBD1. Germline V gene lookup returns CDR1 LNHNV and CDR2 YYDKDF (reference sequence). This CDR3 spans 14 amino acids. In DNA, the CDR3 is TGTGCCACCAGCCAGGACAGGGCAAATTCACACCTCCACTTT. This sequence encodes CATSQDRANSHLHF.

Turning to this clonotype: A read error may account for a junction end that differs from germline. The V and J genes are TRBV10-3 and TRBJ1-6; possibly TRBD1 for D (5 bases). Per germline, CDR1 ENHRY and CDR2 SYGVKD. The CDR3 loop spans 13 amino acids. The DNA of the CDR3 is TGTGCCTCTAAGGGGCCCTATAACTCACCCATCCACTTT. Protein product: CASKGPYNSPIHF.

About this clonotype itself: A single base separates this from a much larger clone, so it may be a read error. The V gene is TRBV12-5, the J gene TRBJ2-7; D may be TRBD2 (6 bases). V lost 1 base and J 3 bases, leaving 13 bases between the germline ends. This CDR3 comprises 15 residues. Per the germline V gene, CDR1 is LGHNT and CDR2 is FRNRAP. CDR3 amino acids: CASGLDISGVYEQYF. For the CDR3, the DNA is TGTGCTAGTGGTTTGGATATCTCGGGAGTCTACGAGCAGTACTTC. The full variable domain, its missing parts supplied by reference TRBV12-5 and TRBJ2-7, is DARVTQTPRHKVTEMGQEVTMRCQPILGHNTVFWYRQTMMQGLELLAYFRNRAPLDDSGMPKDRFSAEMPDATLATLKIQPSEPRDSAVYFCASGLDISGVYEQYFGPGTRLTVT.

This clonotype rates as medium-sized. As DNA, the CDR3 is TGTGCCAGTAGTCCAGCGGGGGGGTATGAGCAGTTCTTC. Protein: CASSPAGGYEQFF. This chain uses TRBV19 with TRBJ2-1; 10 bases map to TRBD2. This CDR3 contains 13 residues. Losses at the gene ends were 5 bases for V and 8 bases for J; bases not matched to a gene: 3. From germline, CDR1 is LNHDA and CDR2 SQIVND (reference sequence).

This clonotype was recorded many times. V and J are TRBV19 and TRBJ1-1; 7 nucleotides agree with TRBD1. J lost 1 base, V lost 5 bases, and 7 bases had no gene match. Per germline, CDR1 LNHDA and CDR2 SQIVND (reference sequence). The CDR3 is 15 residues long. CDR3 in amino acids: CASSPRQGWNTEAFF. The DNA of the CDR3 is TGTGCCAGTAGTCCCCGACAGGGATGGAACACTGAAGCTTTCTTT.

Points on this clonotype: This clone may be a read error of a much larger clone one base away. Because the CDR3 is missing its conserved closing phenylalanine or tryptophan, this is likely a read error. The chain uses TRBV7-2 and TRBJ2-7; 9 bases agree with TRBD1. Germline loops: CDR1 SGHTA, CDR2 FQGNSA. Trimming at V came to 5 bases and at J to 3 bases, leaving 8 bases not matched to a gene. The CDR3 spans 15 residues. As DNA, the CDR3 is TGTGCCAGCAGCCTTGGGGGACAGGGCTTCTACGAGCAGTACCTC. This encodes CASSLGGQGFYEQYL.

This clonotype was counted at least ten times. The chain combines TRBV7-2 with TRBJ1-6; D call uncertain. This CDR3 comprises 13 residues. Germline lookup yields CDR1 SGHTA and CDR2 FQGNSA. V was pared by 1 base and J by 9 bases, with 7 bases between. The CDR3 DNA reads as TGTGCCAGCAGCTTAGTGAACGGTTCACCCCTCCACTTT. Translating it yields CASSLVNGSPLHF.

The chain employs TRBV27 and TRBJ2-1; 11 bases are shared with TRBD2. CDR3 length equals 18 residues. The V gene's germline CDR1 is MNHEY and CDR2 SMNVEV (reference sequence). V lost 0 bases and J lost 8; bases outside the gene matches: 12. The CDR3: CASSLSYLAGGPGDEQFF. For the CDR3, the DNA is TGTGCCAGCAGTTTATCGTATCTAGCGGGGGGACCGGGGGATGAGCAGTTCTTC.

V gene TRBV11-1 combines with J gene TRBJ2-5, with 9 bases lining up with TRBD2. V shed 3 bases, J shed 6 bases, and the junction held 17 bases outside the gene matches. The CDR3 spans 18 residues. Germline loops: CDR1 SGHAT, CDR2 FQDESV (reference sequence). The CDR3 here is CASSFGGLAGYGSKTQYF. The CDR3 DNA reads TGTGCCAGCAGCTTTGGGGGTCTAGCGGGATATGGTTCCAAGACCCAGTACTTC.

With regard to this clonotype: The junction departs from the called germline gene at one end, perhaps through a read error. The chain employs TRBV14 and TRBJ2-3, with D possibly matching TRBD1 (5 bases). CDR3 length equals 14 residues. Germline lookup yields CDR1 SGHDN and CDR2 FVKESK. CDR3: CASSRDSWVDTQCF. The CDR3 region has the DNA TGTGCCAGCAGTCGTGACAGTTGGGTAGATACGCAGTGTTTT.

Of note for this clonotype: Compared with germline, one end of the junction differs, possibly owing to a read error. This chain links TRBV10-3 with TRBJ1-5, with D possibly being TRBD1 (5 bases). The germline CDR1 and CDR2 sequences are ENHRY and SYGVKD. The CDR3 runs 16 residues. The CDR3 is CAISESPGNSNQPQHF. The CDR3 nucleotides are TGTGCCATCAGCGAGTCTCCAGGGAATAGCAATCAGCCCCAGCATTTT.

V is TRBV6-6 and J is TRBJ2-1; 10 bases agree with TRBD2. The junction had 10 bases not matched to a gene; V was cut back by 6 bases and J by 5 bases. In germline, CDR1 is MNHNY, CDR2 SVGAGI (reference sequence). This CDR3 region has 16 residues. The CDR3 DNA reads TGTGCCAGCAGCCCCGGGACTAGCGTGGGGGACAATGAGCAGTTCTTC. Its translation is CASSPGTSVGDNEQFF.

This clonotype was observed at least ten times. CDR3 in amino acids: CASSERGGRYGYTF. In DNA, the CDR3 is TGTGCCAGCAGTGAAAGAGGAGGACGCTATGGCTACACCTTC. V and J are TRBV2 and TRBJ1-2; D unclear. This CDR3 has 14 amino acids. Germline V gene data show CDR1 as SNHLY and CDR2 as FYNNEI. The V gene lost 2 bases and the J gene lost 4 bases, with 11 bases spanning the gap.

This clonotype was seen repeatedly, ten times or more. The chain is built from TRBV7-2 and TRBJ2-6; 9 nucleotides line up with TRBD1. CDR1 SGHTA and CDR2 FQGNSA come from the germline V gene. V shed 1 base and J 3 bases; nucleotides not matched to a gene: 4. This CDR3 contains 17 residues. The CDR3 coding sequence is TGTGCCAGCAGCTTAGTACAGGGGGCTTTTGGGGCCAACGTCCTGACTTTC. Its translation: CASSLVQGAFGANVLTF.

This clonotype has just a few counts. Because the CDR3 is missing its conserved closing phenylalanine or tryptophan, this is likely a read error. The chain has TRBV6-5 and TRBJ1-5; possible D gene TRBD1, 5 bases. Germline V CDR1 and CDR2: MNHEY, SVGAGI. CDR3 length: 15 amino acids. CDR3 DNA sequence: TGTGCCAGCAGTGAAGTTCGGGGGAGCAATCGGCCCCAGCATTTA. It yields the protein CASSEVRGSNRPQHL.

This clonotype was detected many times. In nucleotides, the CDR3 is TGTGCCAGCAGGGACAGGGGAGATCAGCCCCAGCATTTT. Amino acid sequence: CASRDRGDQPQHF. The chain is built from TRBV12-3 or TRBV12-4 and TRBJ1-5, with 9 bases lining up with TRBD1. The junction had 2 bases not matched to a gene; V was cut back by 6 bases and J by 5 bases. The CDR3 loop spans 13 amino acids.

The chain uses TRBV28 and TRBJ2-1; the match to TRBD2 covers 11 bases. Trimming at V came to 5 bases and at J to 8 bases, leaving 8 bases not matched to a gene. The V gene's germline CDR1 is MDHEN and CDR2 SYDVKM. This CDR3 comprises 15 residues. This CDR3 is CASSQLTSGTYEQFF. The CDR3, as DNA: TGTGCCAGCAGTCAACTGACTAGCGGGACGTATGAGCAGTTCTTC.

On this clonotype: This clone may be a read error of a much larger clone one base away. The chain combines TRBV12-3 or TRBV12-4 with TRBJ1-2; 7 bases map to TRBD1. The CDR3 sequence is 15 residues long. The V segment lost 5 bases and the J segment 7 bases; nucleotides outside the gene matches: 13. The CDR3 DNA follows: TGTGCCAGCAGTAACCCCCGGGACAGTTATAGTGGCTACACCTTC. Translating gives CASSNPRDSYSGYTF.

Points on this clonotype: The CDR3 does not end in the conserved phenylalanine or tryptophan, so this is likely a read error. J is TRBJ1-5 and V is TRBV7-2; D unclear. The CDR3 spans 14 residues. The germline V gene encodes CDR1 SGHTA and CDR2 FQGNSA. CDR3 protein: CASSLTSLNQPQHS. Here the CDR3 DNA reads TGTGCCAGCAGCTTAACGAGTTTAAATCAGCCACAGCATTCT.

V and J are TRBV28 and TRBJ2-1, with D possibly TRBD2 on 6 matching bases. Germline V CDR1 and CDR2: MDHEN, SYDVKM. This CDR3 region has 14 residues. V lost 3 bases and J 7 bases, leaving 13 bases between the germline ends. DNA of the CDR3: TGTGCCAGCAGTTTGGAAAGGGCGGGGAATGAGCAGTTCTTC. It specifies CASSLERAGNEQFF.

The J gene is TRBJ1-1, the V gene TRBV4-1; no clear D. CDR1 and CDR2 (germline): MGHRA, YSYEKL. This CDR3 is 14 amino acids long. The ends were cut back, 3 bases at V and 14 bases at J, with 22 bases in the middle. The DNA of the CDR3 is TGCGCCAGCAGCCACTCCTCCGAGGTACGGACGGCCTTCTTT. It codes for CASSHSSEVRTAFF.